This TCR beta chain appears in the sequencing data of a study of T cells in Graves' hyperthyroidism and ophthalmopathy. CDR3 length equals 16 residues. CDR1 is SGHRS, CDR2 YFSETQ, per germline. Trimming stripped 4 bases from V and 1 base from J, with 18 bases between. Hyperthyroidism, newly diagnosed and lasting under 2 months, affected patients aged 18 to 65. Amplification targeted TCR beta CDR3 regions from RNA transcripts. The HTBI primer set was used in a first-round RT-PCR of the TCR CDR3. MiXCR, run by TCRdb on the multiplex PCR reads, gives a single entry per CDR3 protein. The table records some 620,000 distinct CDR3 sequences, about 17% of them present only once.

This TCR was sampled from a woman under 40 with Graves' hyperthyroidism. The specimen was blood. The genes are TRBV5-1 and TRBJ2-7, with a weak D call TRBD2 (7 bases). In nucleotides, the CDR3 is TGCGCCAGCAGCCCGGGGCCGGGGGGCTTGTCCTACGAGCAGTACTTC. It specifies CASSPGPGGLSYEQYF.